The next 7 T cell receptor beta chains were all read from a single sample in a study of vaccination and CD4 T cells after COVID-19. As for treatment: approximately nine-day PBMC culture with coronavirus spike peptide pools or control peptides (ViraFEST assay). The assay that was used to sequence DNA from cultured CD4+ T cells was the Oncomine TCR Beta short-read assay. MiXCR, run by TCRdb on the PCR reads, gives a single entry per CDR3 protein. Here the sample spans 15,000 to 18,000 distinct CDR3 sequences, around 42% being singletons. Their specific antigens are unknown. Sequenced here: CD4+ T cells from blood, cultured in vitro, sampled before SARS-CoV-2 vaccination. Source of these receptors: a human donor who had recovered from COVID-19.

V usage is TRBV29-1 and J usage is TRBJ2-2, with D perhaps assigned TRBD1 or TRBD2 (6 bases each). Trimming took off 5 bases at V and 4 bases at J, with 11 bases between the two ends. This CDR3 is 13 amino acids long. CDR1 and CDR2 (germline): SQVTM, ANQGSEA. CDR3 protein: CSVLRGGTGELFF. DNA of the CDR3: TGCAGCGTTCTCAGGGGAGGCACCGGGGAGCTGTTTTTT.

J is TRBJ1-2 and V is TRBV6-2 or TRBV6-3; 8 bases match TRBD1. The CDR3 has 14 residues. The ends lost 7 bases at V and 4 bases at J; junction bases unmatched: 8. Per germline, CDR1 MNHEY and CDR2 SVGEGT. CDR3 protein: CASNLDRAFYGYTF. CDR3 DNA: TGTGCCAGCAATCTGGACAGGGCTTTCTATGGCTACACCTTC.

This clonotype was detected only a few times. The rearrangement joins TRBV7-3 to TRBJ2-1; TRBD1 might be the D (6 bases). Germline V gene data show CDR1 as SGHTA and CDR2 as FQGTGA. The CDR3 runs 13 residues. The ends were cut back, 5 bases at V and 9 bases at J, with 14 bases in the middle. In nucleotides, the CDR3 is TGTGCCAGCAGCGAAAGGACAGACGGTGAGCAGTTCTTC. Translated, it gives CASSERTDGEQFF.

This clonotype has more than one count but fewer than ten. The CDR3 sequence is CATSRDDGPGGQPQHF. CDR3 nucleotide sequence: TGTGCCACCAGCAGAGATGACGGGCCCGGCGGGCAGCCCCAGCATTTT. The gene calls are TRBV15 and TRBJ1-5; D not certain. The length of the CDR3 is 16 residues. The V gene lost 0 bases and the J gene lost 7 bases, with 16 bases spanning the gap. Per the germline V gene, CDR1 is LNHNV and CDR2 is YYDKDF (reference sequence).

A few counts support this clonotype. J is TRBJ1-5 and V is TRBV2; D gene uncertain. The ends were cut back, 6 bases at V and 3 bases at J, with 9 bases in the middle. Germline CDR1 SNHLY, CDR2 FYNNEI. The CDR3 loop spans 13 amino acids. CDR3 nucleotides: TGTGCCAGCAGCGGCGAGAACAATCAGCCCCAGCATTTT. It codes for CASSGENNQPQHF.

The genes are TRBV2 and TRBJ2-5; 9 positions match TRBD1. This CDR3 has 14 residues. Losses at the gene ends were 6 bases for V and 2 bases for J; bases not matched to a gene: 4. CDR1 is SNHLY, CDR2 FYNNEI, per germline. The CDR3 spells CASSSGTGQETQYF. CDR3 sequence (DNA): TGTGCCAGCAGCTCCGGGACAGGGCAAGAGACCCAGTACTTC.

The chain couples TRBV20-1 to TRBJ2-1, with 7 bases that match TRBD2. The CDR3 is 15 amino acids. Germline lookup yields CDR1 DFQATT and CDR2 SNEGSKA (reference sequence). The V and J ends lost 5 bases and 3 bases, in that order; junction bases with no gene match: 10. The chain's CDR3 is CSAPPSGADYNEQFF. For the CDR3, the DNA is TGCAGTGCTCCTCCTAGCGGAGCGGACTACAATGAGCAGTTCTTC.